This is a list of T cell receptor beta chains from one sample in a study of blood T cell repertoires in COVID-19. The table came from immunoSEQ multiplex PCR; TCRdb's copy has only in-frame clones and leaves some out. Altogether 110,000 to 150,000 clones are present, roughly 90% being singletons, with the ten largest covering roughly 2.9%. Specimen: peripheral blood. These receptors all come from a man aged 60-69 years with active or convalescent COVID-19. The CDR3 runs from the conserved cysteine through the conserved F or W. The order of the fields is J gene, V gene, D gene, CDR3 length, clone size, CDR3 protein, CDR3 DNA. A D gene is named only where the DNA matches it firmly. The size field is filled for only some rows; it gives once, few, many or a size class.

>TRBJ2-5|TRBV29-1|TRBD2|15|NA
CSVEVGTRGSGAQYF
TGCAGCGTTGAAGTGGGGACCCGGGGGAGCGGGGCCCAGTACTTC
>TRBJ1-6|TRBV7-8|NA|14|NA
CASSPGVLNSPLHF
TGTGCCAGCAGCCCAGGGGTCCTTAATTCACCCCTCCACTTT
>TRBJ2-3|TRBV29-1|TRBD1|16|NA
CSVDNILDRVTDTQYF
TGCAGCGTGGACAATATACTGGACAGGGTCACAGATACGCAGTATTTT
>TRBJ2-1|TRBV7-3|NA|12|NA
CASSLTLEEQFF
TGTGCCAGCAGCTTGACTCTTGAGGAGCAGTTCTTC
>TRBJ1-3|TRBV20-1|NA|13|once
CSASRESGNTIYF
TGCAGTGCTAGTCGGGAGTCTGGAAACACCATATATTTT
>TRBJ1-4|TRBV11-2|NA|15|NA
CASSTAQGWDEKLFF
TGTGCCAGCAGCACGGCCCAGGGTTGGGATGAAAAACTGTTTTTT
>TRBJ2-7|TRBV28|TRBD2|13|NA
CASFHGGAGEQYF
TGTGCCAGCTTCCACGGGGGGGCGGGCGAGCAGTACTTC
>TRBJ1-5|TRBV10-3|TRBD1|15|NA
CAISSLGTGLQPQHF
TGTGCCATCAGTTCTCTAGGGACAGGGCTCCAGCCCCAGCATTTT
>TRBJ2-7|TRBV2|TRBD2|17|NA
CASTVKPPWERGHEQYF
TGTGCCAGCACCGTTAAACCCCCCTGGGAGCGGGGTCACGAGCAGTACTTC
>TRBJ2-3|TRBV10-3|TRBD2|14|NA
CAIKASGGADTQYF
TGTGCCATCAAGGCTAGCGGGGGGGCAGATACGCAGTATTTT
>TRBJ2-7|TRBV5-6|TRBD2|14|NA
CASSFGTSTYEQYF
TGTGCCAGCAGCTTTGGGACTAGCACATACGAGCAGTACTTC
>TRBJ1-2|TRBV19|NA|15|NA
CASSVNRVSNYGYTF
TGTGCCAGTAGTGTAAACAGGGTTTCGAACTATGGCTACACCTTC
>TRBJ2-3|TRBV20-1|TRBD2|12|once
CSASLPGGRGYF
TGCAGTGCTAGTCTGCCGGGAGGACGGGGGTATTTT
>TRBJ1-1|TRBV28|TRBD1|16|NA
CASGLTGGGKGTEAFF
TGTGCCAGCGGTTTGACAGGGGGCGGGAAGGGCACTGAAGCTTTCTTT
>TRBJ2-2|TRBV6-5|TRBD2|14|NA
CASTEGLDYGELFF
TGTGCCAGCACCGAGGGACTAGACTACGGGGAGCTGTTTTTT
>TRBJ2-1|TRBV7-3|TRBD2|16|NA
CASSLTGTRGVDEQFF
TGTGCCAGCAGCTTAACCGGGACTAGGGGTGTCGATGAGCAGTTCTTC
>TRBJ2-3|TRBV2|TRBD1|15|NA
CASSGGGQGVDTQYF
TGTGCCAGCAGTGGGGGGGGACAGGGTGTAGATACGCAGTATTTT
>TRBJ2-5|TRBV28|NA|18|once
CASSLRVGDGDGGETQYF
TGTGCCAGCAGTTTGAGAGTGGGAGATGGGGATGGAGGAGAGACCCAGTACTTC
>TRBJ2-1|TRBV18|TRBD2|15|NA
CASSPLLAGVNEQFF
TGTGCCAGCTCACCACTCCTAGCGGGAGTTAATGAGCAGTTCTTC
>TRBJ2-5|TRBV20-1|TRBD2|16|once
CSASDPHISGQETQYF
TGCAGTGCTAGTGACCCCCATATTAGCGGGCAAGAGACCCAGTACTTC
>TRBJ2-7|TRBV7-9|TRBD2|14|once
CASSLREAGYEQYF
TGTGCCAGCAGCTTACGGGAGGCCGGCTACGAGCAGTACTTC
>TRBJ2-3|TRBV19|TRBD2|15|NA
CASSVIGGGTDTQYF
TGTGCCAGTAGTGTGATTGGGGGGGGCACAGATACGCAGTATTTT
>TRBJ2-2|TRBV5-1|TRBD1|14|once
CASSRDSTTGELFF
TGCGCCAGCAGCCGGGACAGTACAACCGGGGAGCTGTTTTTT
>TRBJ2-7|TRBV3-1/TRBV3-2|TRBD2|13|NA
CASSPWTSSEQYF
TGTGCCAGCAGCCCGTGGACTAGTTCCGAGCAGTACTTC
>TRBJ1-1|TRBV12-3/TRBV12-4|NA|12|NA
CASSLTDTEAFF
TGTGCCAGCAGTTTAACGGACACTGAAGCTTTCTTT
>TRBJ2-1|TRBV24-1|NA|17|NA
CATSDFGGAGSGYEQFF
TGTGCCACCAGTGATTTTGGGGGGGCAGGGTCTGGCTATGAGCAGTTCTTC